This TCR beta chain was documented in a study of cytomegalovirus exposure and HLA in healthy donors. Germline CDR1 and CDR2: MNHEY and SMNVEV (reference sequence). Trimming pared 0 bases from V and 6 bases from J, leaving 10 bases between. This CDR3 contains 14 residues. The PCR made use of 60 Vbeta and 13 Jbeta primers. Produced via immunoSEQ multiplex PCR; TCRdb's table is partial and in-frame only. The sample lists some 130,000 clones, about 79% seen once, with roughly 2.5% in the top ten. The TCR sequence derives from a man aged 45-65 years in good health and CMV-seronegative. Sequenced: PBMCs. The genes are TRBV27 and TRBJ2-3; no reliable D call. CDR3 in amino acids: CASSLSIAPDTQYF. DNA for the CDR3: TGTGCCAGCAGTTTATCAATAGCACCGGATACGCAGTATTTT.